Following are 20 T cell receptor beta chains from one sample sequenced in a study of chemoradiotherapy in HPV16-positive cancers. TCRdb keeps only in-frame clones here, not all; method: immunoSEQ multiplex PCR. The data hold about 13,000 clones, with 70% to 90% observed a single time. The sample in question was blood, obtained from a patient who underwent chemoradiotherapy. Every receptor here comes from a human donor with HPV-associated anogenital cancer.

The V call is TRBV4-1, the J call TRBJ1-5, with D unclear. The length of the CDR3 is 14 residues. Germline assignment: CDR1 MGHRA and CDR2 YSYEKL. Trimming shortened V by 0 bases and J by 4 bases, and 7 bases separated the two germline ends. The CDR3 spells CASSQDGQNQPQHF. CDR3 nucleotides: TGCGCCAGCAGCCAAGACGGGCAGAATCAGCCCCAGCATTTT.

This clone was found once. The chain joins TRBV5-1 to TRBJ2-1; D perhaps matches TRBD1 (5 bases). The CDR3 has 13 amino acids. Trimming took 0 bases from V and 7 from J, leaving 8 bases between them. Germline V gene sequence: CDR1 SGHRS, CDR2 YFSETQ. This CDR3 reads CASSLEGANEQFF. The CDR3 nucleotides read TGCGCCAGCAGCTTGGAAGGGGCAAATGAGCAGTTCTTC.

This chain connects TRBV19 to TRBJ2-4; 9 positions agree with TRBD1. In germline, CDR1 is LNHDA, CDR2 SQIVND (reference sequence). Trimming removed 7 bases from V and 6 bases from J; junction bases left unmatched: 4. The length of the CDR3 is 13 residues. DNA of the CDR3: TGTGCCAGTAATGACAGGGGGAGAAACATTCAGTACTTC. It yields the protein CASNDRGRNIQYF.

V and J are TRBV7-3 and TRBJ1-1; no definite D call. Germline CDR1 and CDR2: SGHTA and FQGTGA. The CDR3 is made up of 13 amino acids. V was pared by 1 base and J by 3 bases, with 6 bases between. CDR3 protein: CASSLIADTEAFF. CDR3 DNA sequence: TGTGCCAGCAGCTTAATAGCGGACACTGAAGCTTTCTTT.

This chain joins TRBV9 and TRBJ2-7; TRBD2 is a possible D gene (7 bases). The CDR3 has 16 amino acids. Germline V gene lookup returns CDR1 SGDLS and CDR2 YYNGEE. Trimming cost V 0 bases and J 0 bases, with 13 bases left between them. CDR3 protein: CASSVVGGAPSYEQYF. Here the CDR3 DNA reads TGTGCCAGCAGCGTAGTAGGGGGGGCCCCCTCCTACGAGCAGTACTTC.

The chain is built from TRBV7-2 and TRBJ1-4; D possibly corresponds to TRBD1 (6 bases). Trimming stripped 3 bases from V and 4 bases from J, with 15 bases between. Germline V gene data show CDR1 as SGHTA and CDR2 as FQGNSA. This CDR3 is 16 amino acids long. The CDR3 DNA reads as TGTGCCAGCAGCTTCGGGGCGGGGGGCCTTAATGAAAAACTGTTTTTT. It translates to CASSFGAGGLNEKLFF.

Only a few counts were recorded for this clone. The V gene is TRBV7-2, the J gene TRBJ1-2; the match to TRBD1 covers 9 bases. Germline CDR1 reads SGHTA; CDR2 reads FQGNSA. There are 14 residues in the CDR3. V shed 8 bases and J 7 bases; nucleotides not matched to a gene: 11. The CDR3 bases are TGTGCCAGCGTATCCGGGACAGGGATGGGTGGCTACACCTTC. The encoded protein is CASVSGTGMGGYTF.

The rearrangement uses TRBV5-1 and TRBJ2-5; 7 bases fit TRBD2. CDR1 and CDR2 (germline): SGHRS, YFSETQ. The CDR3 spans 15 residues. J lost 5 bases, V lost 0 bases, and 7 bases had no gene match. As DNA, the CDR3 is TGCGCCAGCAGCTTGGGAGCGGGGCTAGGGGAGACCCAGTACTTC. Protein sequence: CASSLGAGLGETQYF.

V usage is TRBV5-4 and J usage is TRBJ2-1, with D hard to call. This CDR3 contains 17 residues. CDR1 SGHNT and CDR2 YYREEE come from the germline V gene (reference sequence). V lost 0 bases to trimming and J lost 6 bases, with 19 bases between them. CDR3 amino acids: CASSLDPNGFRSNEQFF. The CDR3 DNA follows: TGTGCCAGCAGCTTGGATCCCAATGGCTTCCGGTCCAATGAGCAGTTCTTC.

The chain recombines TRBV21-1 with TRBJ1-6. TRBV21-1 is a pseudogene locus. CDR3 length: 18 amino acids. The CDR3 sequence: CASSKDSPPGRPDSPLHF. The CDR3 nucleotides are TGTGCCAGCAGCAAAGACAGTCCTCCGGGACGACCCGATTCACCCCTCCACTTT.

V gene TRBV2 combines with J gene TRBJ2-5; 8 bases line up with TRBD1. V gave up 6 bases and J gave up 12 bases; unmatched junction bases: 6. CDR3 length: 11 residues. CDR1 and CDR2 from the germline V gene are SNHLY and FYNNEI. Here the CDR3 reads CASRYPDREYF. The CDR3 DNA is TGTGCCAGCAGGTACCCGGACAGGGAGTACTTC.

V is TRBV7-3 and J is TRBJ2-2, with 8 nucleotides matching TRBD1. The CDR3 is 15 residues long. The ends lost 5 bases at V and 7 bases at J; junction bases unmatched: 9. CDR1 is SGHTA and CDR2 is FQGTGA in the germline V gene. The CDR3 DNA is TGTGCCAGCAGCAAAGACAGGGGTACCAACGGGGAGCTGTTTTTT. It is translated as CASSKDRGTNGELFF. The entire variable domain, with the rest obtained from reference TRBV7-3 and TRBJ2-2, is as follows: GAGVSQTPSNKVTEKGKYVELRCDPISGHTALYWYRQSLGQGPEFLIYFQGTGAADDSGLPNDRFFAVRPEGSVSTLKIQRTERGDSAVYLCASSKDRGTNGELFFGEGSRLTVL.

This clone occurred a few times. V is TRBV5-4 and J is TRBJ1-1, with D possibly being TRBD1 (5 bases). The CDR3 is made up of 14 amino acids. V lost 4 bases, J lost 4 bases, and 14 bases lay in between. Germline CDR1 is SGHNT and CDR2 is YYREEE (reference sequence). The DNA of the CDR3 is TGTGCCAGCAGCCCCCGGCGGGGGATCACTGAAGCTTTCTTT. Amino acids: CASSPRRGITEAFF.

The J gene is TRBJ1-1, the V gene TRBV2; D is uncertain. Germline V CDR1 and CDR2: SNHLY, FYNNEI. This CDR3 spans 13 amino acids. Deletions cut 4 bases from V and 4 bases from J, with 10 bases between. Written as DNA, the CDR3 is TGTGCCAGCAGTGTCGTGGAAGGCACTGAAGCTTTCTTT. It codes for CASSVVEGTEAFF.

The table lists this clone with a few counts. The chain combines TRBV10-1 with TRBJ1-3; D call uncertain. The CDR3 contains 13 residues. Per the germline V gene, CDR1 is WNHNN and CDR2 is SYGVQD (reference sequence). The V end was cut by 3 bases, the J end by 3 bases, with 6 bases between. In DNA, the CDR3 is TGCGCCAGCAGTGATGAGTATGGAAACACCATATATTTT. Its translation: CASSDEYGNTIYF.

The J gene is TRBJ2-2, the V gene TRBV18, with TRBD2 identical over 11 bases. CDR1 and CDR2 (germline): KGHSH, LQKENI. V dropped 6 bases and J dropped 5; count of bases not matched to a gene: 8. This CDR3 has 16 residues. This CDR3 is CASSETSGGRTGELFF. DNA for the CDR3: TGTGCCAGCTCTGAAACTAGCGGGGGACGAACCGGGGAGCTGTTTTTT.

This chain connects TRBV2 to TRBJ2-7; 7 bases align to TRBD2. CDR3 length: 13 residues. The V gene end was trimmed by 7 bases and the J gene end by 1 base; junction bases not matched to a gene: 4. Germline V gene lookup returns CDR1 SNHLY and CDR2 FYNNEI. CDR3 protein: CASTGGGSYEQYV. The CDR3 DNA is TGTGCCAGCACGGGCGGGGGTTCCTACGAGCAGTACGTC.

The rearrangement links TRBV5-1 to TRBJ1-2; possibly TRBD1 for D (5 bases). The CDR3 consists of 14 residues. V lost 1 base, J lost 3 bases, and 10 bases lay in between. Germline V gene lookup returns CDR1 SGHRS and CDR2 YFSETQ. The CDR3 here is CASSLLTADYGYTF. The CDR3 DNA is TGCGCCAGCAGCTTGCTGACAGCCGACTATGGCTACACCTTC.

This rearrangement joins TRBV5-4 to TRBJ2-5; 12 nucleotides align to TRBD2. Germline V gives CDR1 SGHNT, CDR2 YYREEE (reference sequence). There are 16 residues in the CDR3. The junction had 9 bases not matched to a gene; V was cut back by 5 bases and J by 4 bases. CDR3 residues: CASSPRLAGDRETQYF. CDR3 nucleotide sequence: TGTGCCAGCAGTCCCCGACTAGCGGGGGATCGAGAGACCCAGTACTTC.

The rearrangement uses TRBV18 and TRBJ2-2; TRBD2 matches 7 bases. This CDR3 is built from 14 residues. Germline lookup yields CDR1 KGHSH and CDR2 LQKENI. The V gene end was trimmed by 1 base and the J gene end by 5 bases; junction bases not matched to a gene: 1. DNA of the CDR3: TGTGCCAGCTCACCACAGGGAGGGACCGGGGAGCTGTTTTTT. Amino acids: CASSPQGGTGELFF.